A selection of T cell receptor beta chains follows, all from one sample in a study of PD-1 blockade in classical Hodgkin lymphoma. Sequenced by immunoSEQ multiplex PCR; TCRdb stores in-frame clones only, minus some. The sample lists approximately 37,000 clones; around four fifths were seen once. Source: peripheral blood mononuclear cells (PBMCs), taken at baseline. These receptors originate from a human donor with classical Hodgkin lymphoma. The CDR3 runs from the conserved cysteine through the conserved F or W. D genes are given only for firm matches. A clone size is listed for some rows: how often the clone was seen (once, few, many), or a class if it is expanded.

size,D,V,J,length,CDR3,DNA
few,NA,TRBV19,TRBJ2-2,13,CASSIVLTGELFF,TGTGCCAGTAGTATAGTACTCACCGGGGAGCTGTTTTTT
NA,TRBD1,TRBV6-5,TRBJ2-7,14,CASRAYRTGGRQYF,TGTGCCAGCAGGGCTTATCGGACAGGGGGACGGCAGTACTTC
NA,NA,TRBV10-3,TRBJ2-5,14,CAISEPSNQETQYF,TGTGCCATCAGTGAACCGAGCAACCAAGAGACCCAGTACTTC
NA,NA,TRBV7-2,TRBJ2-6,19,CASSSMGGWDSSGANVLTF,TGTGCCAGCAGCTCCATGGGAGGTTGGGATTCTTCTGGGGCCAACGTCCTGACTTTC
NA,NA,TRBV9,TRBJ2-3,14,CASSYTGEVDTQYF,TGTGCCAGCAGCTACACAGGGGAGGTAGATACGCAGTATTTT
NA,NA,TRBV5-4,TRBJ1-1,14,CASSLGSVNTEAFF,TGTGCCAGCAGCTTGGGGAGTGTGAACACTGAAGCTTTCTTT
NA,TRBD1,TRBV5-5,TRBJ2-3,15,CASSAKDRSYDTQYF,TGTGCCAGCAGCGCCAAGGACAGGTCATACGATACGCAGTATTTT
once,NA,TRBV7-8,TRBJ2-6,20,CASSLTVGSQNKYGANVLTF,TGTGCCAGCAGCTTGACAGTTGGTTCCCAGAATAAATACGGGGCCAACGTCCTGACTTTC
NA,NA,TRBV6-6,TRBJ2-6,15,CASSSSRPGANVLTF,TGTGCCAGCAGCTCCTCCAGGCCCGGGGCCAACGTCCTGACTTTC
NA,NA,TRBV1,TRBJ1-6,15,CTSSRTGDDRSPLHF,TGCACCAGCAGCCGGACAGGGGACGACCGGTCACCCCTCCACTTT
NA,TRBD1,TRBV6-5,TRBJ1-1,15,CASSYDAKQGTEAFF,TGTGCCAGCAGTTACGACGCAAAACAGGGGACTGAAGCTTTCTTT
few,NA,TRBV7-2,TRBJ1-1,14,CASSLDRANTEAFF,TGTGCCAGCAGCTTAGACAGGGCTAACACTGAAGCTTTCTTT
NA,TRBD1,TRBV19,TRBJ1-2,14,CASTTGQGIGGYTF,TGTGCCAGTACCACGGGACAGGGGATCGGGGGCTACACCTTC
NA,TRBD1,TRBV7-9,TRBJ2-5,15,CASSFWTGNRETQYF,TGTGCCAGCAGCTTTTGGACAGGGAACAGGGAGACCCAGTACTTC
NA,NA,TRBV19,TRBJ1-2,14,CASSIFQGNYGYTF,TGTGCCAGTAGTATTTTTCAGGGAAACTATGGCTACACCTTC
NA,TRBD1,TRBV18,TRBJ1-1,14,CASSREGAGAEAFF,TGTGCCAGCTCACGGGAGGGGGCCGGCGCTGAAGCTTTCTTT
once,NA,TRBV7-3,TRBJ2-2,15,CASSPTPTDTGELFF,TGTGCCAGCAGCCCTACCCCGACAGACACCGGGGAGCTGTTTTTT
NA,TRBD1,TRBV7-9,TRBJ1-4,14,CASSARGTDEKLFF,TGTGCCAGCAGCGCCCGAGGGACAGATGAAAAACTGTTTTTT
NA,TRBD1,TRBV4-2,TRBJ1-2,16,CASSQVPGGPSYGYTF,TGTGCCAGCAGCCAAGTCCCAGGGGGCCCGTCCTATGGCTACACCTTC
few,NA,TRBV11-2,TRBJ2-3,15,CASSSQTSSTDTQYF,TGTGCCAGCAGCTCACAAACCTCTAGCACAGATACGCAGTATTTT
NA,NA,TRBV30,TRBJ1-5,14,CAWSGDRRHQPQHF,TGTGCCTGGAGTGGAGACCGCCGGCATCAGCCCCAGCATTTT
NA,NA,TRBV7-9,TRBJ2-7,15,CASSLALGATYEQYF,TGTGCCAGCAGCTTAGCGCTCGGGGCTACCTACGAGCAGTACTTC
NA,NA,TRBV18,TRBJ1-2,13,CASSPPGTYGYTF,TGTGCCAGCTCACCCCCGGGGACCTATGGCTACACCTTC
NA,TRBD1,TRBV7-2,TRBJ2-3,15,CASSPTGGDADTQYF,TGTGCCAGCAGCCCCACAGGGGGCGACGCAGATACGCAGTATTTT
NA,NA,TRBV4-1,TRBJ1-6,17,CASSQDWAGGPNSPLHF,TGCGCCAGCAGCCAAGATTGGGCGGGGGGCCCTAATTCACCCCTCCACTTT
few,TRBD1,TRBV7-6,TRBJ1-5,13,CASSLGDRQPQHF,TGTGCCAGCAGCTTAGGGGACAGACAGCCCCAGCATTTT
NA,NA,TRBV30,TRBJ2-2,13,CAWSREETGELFF,TGTGCCTGGAGTAGGGAGGAGACCGGGGAGCTGTTTTTT
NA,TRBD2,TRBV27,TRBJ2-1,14,CASSFGAGGVEQFF,TGTGCCAGCAGTTTCGGGGCGGGGGGGGTTGAGCAGTTCTTC
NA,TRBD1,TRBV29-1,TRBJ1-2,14,CSVDGTGGSYGYTF,TGCAGCGTTGATGGGACAGGGGGAAGCTATGGCTACACCTTC
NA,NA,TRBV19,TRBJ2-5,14,CASSTGTLQETQYF,TGTGCCAGTAGTACTGGGACGCTCCAAGAGACCCAGTACTTC
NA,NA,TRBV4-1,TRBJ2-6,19,CASSQDQLGGSSGANVLTF,TGCGCCAGCAGCCAAGACCAACTAGGGGGGAGCTCTGGGGCCAACGTCCTGACTTTC
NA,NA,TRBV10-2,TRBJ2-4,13,CASSDPGLNIQYF,TGCGCCAGCAGTGACCCAGGGTTGAACATTCAGTACTTC
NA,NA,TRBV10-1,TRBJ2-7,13,CASSEGAAYEQYF,TGCGCCAGCAGTGAGGGGGCCGCCTACGAGCAGTACTTC